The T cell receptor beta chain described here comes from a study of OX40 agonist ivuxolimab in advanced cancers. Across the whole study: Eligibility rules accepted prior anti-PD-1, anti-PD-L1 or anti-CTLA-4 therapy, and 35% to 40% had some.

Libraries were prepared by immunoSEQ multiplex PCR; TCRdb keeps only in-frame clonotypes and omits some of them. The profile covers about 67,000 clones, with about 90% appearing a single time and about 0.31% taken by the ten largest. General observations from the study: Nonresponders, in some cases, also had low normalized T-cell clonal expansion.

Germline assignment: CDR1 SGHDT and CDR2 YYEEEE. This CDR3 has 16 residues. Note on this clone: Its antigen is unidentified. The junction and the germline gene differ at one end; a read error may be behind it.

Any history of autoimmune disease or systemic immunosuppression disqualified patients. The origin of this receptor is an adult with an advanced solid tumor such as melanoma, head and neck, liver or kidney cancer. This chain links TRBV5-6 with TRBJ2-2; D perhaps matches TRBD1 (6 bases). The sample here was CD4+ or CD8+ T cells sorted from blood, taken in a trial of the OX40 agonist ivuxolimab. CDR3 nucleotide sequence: TGTGCCAGCAGGTTGGGCGCAGGGGCGAACACCGGGGAGCTGTTTTTT. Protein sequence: CASRLGAGANTGELFF.